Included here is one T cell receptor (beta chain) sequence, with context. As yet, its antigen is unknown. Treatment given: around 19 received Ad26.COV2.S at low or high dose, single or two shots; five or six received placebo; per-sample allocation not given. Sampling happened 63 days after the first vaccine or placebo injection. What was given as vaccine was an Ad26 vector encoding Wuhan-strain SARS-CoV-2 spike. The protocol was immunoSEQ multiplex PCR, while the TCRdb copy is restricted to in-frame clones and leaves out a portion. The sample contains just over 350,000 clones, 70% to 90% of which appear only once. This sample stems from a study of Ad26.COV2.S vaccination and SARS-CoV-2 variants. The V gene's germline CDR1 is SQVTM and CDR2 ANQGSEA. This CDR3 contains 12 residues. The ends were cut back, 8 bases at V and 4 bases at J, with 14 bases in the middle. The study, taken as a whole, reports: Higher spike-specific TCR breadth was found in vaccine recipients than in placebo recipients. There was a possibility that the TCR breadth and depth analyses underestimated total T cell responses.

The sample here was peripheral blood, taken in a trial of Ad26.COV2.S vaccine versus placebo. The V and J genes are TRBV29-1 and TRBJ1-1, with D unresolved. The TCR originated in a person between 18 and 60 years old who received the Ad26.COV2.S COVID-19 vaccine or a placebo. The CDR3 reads CSSASRSTEAFF. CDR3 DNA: TGCAGCTCTGCTTCGAGGAGCACTGAAGCTTTCTTT.